This T cell receptor (beta chain) stems from a study of blood T cells in healthy people across ages. This clonotype has only a few counts. The CDR3 length is 17 residues. Trimming took off 1 base at V and 1 base at J, with 18 bases between the two ends. Germline V lookup: CDR1 DFQATT, CDR2 SNEGSKA (reference sequence). It was with a sample-barcoded 5' primer and a J-beta primer mix that a second PCR of about 6 to 11 cycles was run. TCRdb used MiXCR to reprocess the 5' RACE reads, holding one entry per CDR3 protein. The table shows 650,000 to 1,000,000 distinct CDR3 sequences, with about 45% occurring only once.

The clonotype comes from a man aged 80 or over in good health. This chain joins TRBV20-1 and TRBJ2-3; D might be TRBD2 (6 bases). The sequenced sample was blood. Written as DNA, the CDR3 is TGCAGTGCTAGAGTTGATGCCGGACTATTCGGCACAGATACGCAGTATTTT. It yields the protein CSARVDAGLFGTDTQYF.